This TCR beta chain was identified in a study of OX40 agonist ivuxolimab in advanced cancers. Across the whole study: Head and neck, renal cell, melanoma or hepatocellular carcinoma were the cancers that dose-escalation patients had.

Assay: immunoSEQ multiplex PCR; the TCRdb copy retains only in-frame clones and omits some. The table shows some 60,000 clones, with approximately 82% occurring only once. This CDR3 region has 14 residues. The germline V gene has CDR1 LGHNT and CDR2 FRNRAP. Trimming took off 3 bases at V and 5 bases at J, with 13 bases between the two ends. Overall study findings and caveats: Clonal expansion by week 6 occurred in CD4+ and CD8+ blood T cells (at 0.1 to 3.0 mg/kg).

With respect to this clone: Antigen specificity is unknown.

This sequence originates from an adult with an advanced solid tumor such as melanoma, head and neck, liver or kidney cancer. This material consisted of CD4+ or CD8+ T cells sorted from blood, taken in a trial of the OX40 agonist ivuxolimab. The V gene is TRBV12-5, the J gene TRBJ2-5; the D gene is possibly TRBD2 (6 bases). DNA of the CDR3: TGTGCTAGTGGTTTATCACCGGGGGAGGAGACCCAGTACTTC. It translates to CASGLSPGEETQYF. The whole variable domain, remainder taken from reference TRBV12-5 and TRBJ2-5, is DARVTQTPRHKVTEMGQEVTMRCQPILGHNTVFWYRQTMMQGLELLAYFRNRAPLDDSGMPKDRFSAEMPDATLATLKIQPSEPRDSAVYFCASGLSPGEETQYFGPGTRLLVL.